The T cell receptor beta chain under discussion was sequenced for a study of OX40 agonist ivuxolimab in advanced cancers. Study-wide findings and caveats: The authors also found low normalized T-cell clonal expansion in some nonresponders.

Trimming removed 1 base at V and 3 bases at J, with 4 bases between. CDR3 length equals 12 residues. Germline V gene lookup returns CDR1 SGHAT and CDR2 FQNNGV. Data came from immunoSEQ multiplex PCR; TCRdb stores just in-frame clones and leaves some out. Among tens of thousands of clones listed, roughly 94% were seen once. Points on this clone: Its specificity is not known.

This chain connects TRBV11-2 to TRBJ2-7, with D unresolved. The TCR was taken from an adult with an advanced solid tumor such as melanoma, head and neck, liver or kidney cancer. The specimen was CD4+ or CD8+ T cells sorted from blood, collected in a trial of the OX40 agonist ivuxolimab. This CDR3 is CASSLGRYEQYF. The DNA of the CDR3 is TGTGCCAGCAGCTTAGGCCGCTACGAGCAGTACTTC.